The present T cell receptor (beta chain) was sequenced within a study of blood T cell repertoires in COVID-19. Study background: T cells, B-cell-depleted T cells, or PBMCs provided the cDNA or gDNA that served as material.

TCRdb's table, derived via immunoSEQ multiplex PCR, lists solely in-frame clones and lacks some. The data show fewer than 350,000 clones, around 81% seen once. V was clipped by 4 bases and J by 2 bases, with 15 bases between them. CDR1 and CDR2 from the germline V gene are SQVTM and ANQGSEA. This CDR3 spans 14 amino acids. The specimen was peripheral blood. The receptor comes from a woman aged 60-70 years with active or convalescent COVID-19. The gene calls are TRBV29-1 and TRBJ2-7; the D gene is possibly TRBD2 (5 bases). The CDR3 sequence is CSVGVVGGTYEQYF. For the CDR3, the DNA is TGCAGCGTTGGGGTTGTTGGAGGTACCTACGAGCAGTACTTC.